This TCR beta chain was sequenced during a study of blood T cell repertoires in COVID-19. On the study more broadly: Both acute and convalescent COVID-19 samples were obtained from the United States, Italy and Spain. PBMCs, B-cell-depleted T cells, or T cells were the source of the cDNA or gDNA that made up the material.

In the authors' workflow: Reference gene primer amplification gave estimated nucleated cell counts. Method: immunoSEQ multiplex PCR; TCRdb's copy keeps in-frame clones and lacks some. V and J calls and clone size are given by that table; D and trimming were obtained from the DNA. This repertoire shows about 220,000 clones, roughly 80% found once; its top ten account for around 5%. The receptor was derived from a human donor in a cohort sampled during active COVID-19. The sequencing input was peripheral blood.

The CDR3 is CASSLRPSYEQYF. CDR3 nucleotide sequence: TGTGCCAGCAGTCTACGCCCCTCCTACGAGCAGTACTTC. The chain joins TRBV28 to TRBJ2-7; D is undetermined. The CDR3 contains 13 residues. Between the trimmed V and J ends, which lost 5 bases and 0 bases, there was a span of 8 bases. Germline loops: CDR1 MDHEN, CDR2 SYDVKM.